This T cell receptor (beta chain) was identified in a study of shared clonotypes between healthy human individuals. The study's findings and limits: It was observed that approximately 5% of naive CD4 clonotypes were shared across a few donors.

CDR1 and CDR2 (germline): MNHEY, SMNVEV (reference sequence). The ends were cut back, 9 bases at V and 5 bases at J, with 22 bases in the middle. CDR3 length: 15 amino acids. In the naive CD8 group, cells lacked CD45RO and were positively selected for CCR7, so terminally differentiated effector memory CD45RA+ cells were left out. On this clone: The antigen is undetermined.

TCRdb's table, derived via immunoSEQ multiplex PCR, lists solely in-frame clones and lacks some. This table has 1.5 million to 2.5 million clones, approximately 94% appearing once. This chain uses TRBV27 with TRBJ1-2; the D is unclear. This sequence originates from a man between 18 and 35 years old in good health. The specimen sequenced was naive CD8+ T cells sorted from blood. CDR3 protein: CASHQDGEREYGYTF. DNA for the CDR3: TGTGCCAGTCACCAAGACGGTGAAAGAGAGTATGGCTACACCTTC.